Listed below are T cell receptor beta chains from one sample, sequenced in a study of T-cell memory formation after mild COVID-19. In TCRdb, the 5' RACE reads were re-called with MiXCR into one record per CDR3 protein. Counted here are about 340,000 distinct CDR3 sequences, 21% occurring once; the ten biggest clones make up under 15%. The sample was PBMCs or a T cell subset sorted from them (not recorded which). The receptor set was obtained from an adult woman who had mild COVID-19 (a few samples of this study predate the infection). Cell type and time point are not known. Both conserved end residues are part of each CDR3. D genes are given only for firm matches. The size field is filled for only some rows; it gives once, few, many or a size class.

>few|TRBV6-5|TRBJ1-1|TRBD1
TGTGCCAGCAGTTACGCGGGACAGATGAACACTGAAGCTTTCTTT
CASSYAGQMNTEAFF
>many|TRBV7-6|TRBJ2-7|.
TGTGCCAGCAGCTTTAGTCTGTCCTACGAGCAGTACTTC
CASSFSLSYEQYF
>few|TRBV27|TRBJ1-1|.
TGTGCCAGCAGGCCTCTAGGTGGGAGTTTTATGAACACTGAAGCTTTCTTT
CASRPLGGSFMNTEAFF
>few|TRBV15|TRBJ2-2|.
TGTGCCACCAGTTCGGGGGCGAACACCGGGGAGCTGTTTTTT
CATSSGANTGELFF
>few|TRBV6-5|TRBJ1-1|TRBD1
TGTGCCAGCAGCCCTCACGGGACAGTGAACACTGAAGCTTTCTTT
CASSPHGTVNTEAFF
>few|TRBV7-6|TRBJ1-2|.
TGTGCCAGCAGCTTAGGGTCAGGCGTGGATTATGGCTACACCTTC
CASSLGSGVDYGYTF
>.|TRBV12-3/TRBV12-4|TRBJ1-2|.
TGTGCCAGCAGTGGAGTCCCATCTAACTATGGCTACACCTTC
CASSGVPSNYGYTF
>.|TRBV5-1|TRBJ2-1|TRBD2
TGCGCCAGCAGCTTAAGGGAGAGCGGGGTTCAGTTCTTC
CASSLRESGVQFF
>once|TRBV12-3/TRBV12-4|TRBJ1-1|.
TGTGCCAGCCGATATTCCACAGGACTGATGAACACTGAAGCTTTCTTT
CASRYSTGLMNTEAFF
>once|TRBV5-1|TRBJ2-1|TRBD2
TGCGCCAGCAGCTTGGCCGGAAGCGGGGGGTCCTCCTACAATGAGCAGTTCTTC
CASSLAGSGGSSYNEQFF
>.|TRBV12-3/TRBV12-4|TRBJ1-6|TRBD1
TGTGCCAGCAAGGACAGGGAAAATTCACCCCTCCACTTT
CASKDRENSPLHF
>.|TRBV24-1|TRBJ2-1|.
TGTGCCACCAGTTGGGGGTCCTACAATGAGCAGTTCTTC
CATSWGSYNEQFF
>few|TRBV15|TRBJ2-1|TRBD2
TGTGCCACCAGCAGAGCTGGGCGGGGGGGCCTTAATGAGCAGTTCTTC
CATSRAGRGGLNEQFF
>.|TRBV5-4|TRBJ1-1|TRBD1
TGTGCCAGCAGCGGCACACAGGGGCGGGGTGAAGCTTTCTTT
CASSGTQGRGEAFF
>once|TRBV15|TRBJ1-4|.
TGTGCCACCAGCAGAGACAGGGGTGGTGAAAAACTGTTTTTT
CATSRDRGGEKLFF
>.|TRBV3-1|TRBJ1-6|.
TGTGCCAGCAGCCAAGTAACCAGAGAAAATTCACCCCTCCACTTT
CASSQVTRENSPLHF
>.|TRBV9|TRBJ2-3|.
TGTGCCAGCAGCGTAGTAACGGGGGGCCAGGATACGCAGTATTTT
CASSVVTGGQDTQYF
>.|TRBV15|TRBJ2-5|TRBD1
TGTGCCACCAGCAGCGCGGGACAGGGCTTACAAGAGACCCAGTACTTC
CATSSAGQGLQETQYF
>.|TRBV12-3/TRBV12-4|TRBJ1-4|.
TGTGCCAGCAGTTCTACAGACGGACCTTTATATGAAAAACTGTTTTTT
CASSSTDGPLYEKLFF
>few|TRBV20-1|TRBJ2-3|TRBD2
TGCAGTGCTAGAGGAGCTAGCGGGGGAGACACAGATACGCAGTATTTT
CSARGASGGDTDTQYF
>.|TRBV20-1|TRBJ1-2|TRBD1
TGCAGTGTTAGAAGTCGGGCGACAGGGCGGGATGGCTACACCTTC
CSVRSRATGRDGYTF
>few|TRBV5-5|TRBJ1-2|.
TGTGCCAGCAGCTGGCAGCCCAGGGATGGCTACACCTTC
CASSWQPRDGYTF
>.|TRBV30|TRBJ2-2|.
TGTGCCACCGTTCTGGGTGGTAGAACCGGGGAGCTGTTTTTT
CATVLGGRTGELFF
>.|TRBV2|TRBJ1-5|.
TGTGCCAGCAGAGCCCCCGGGACTCCCCAGAATCAGCCCCAGCATTTT
CASRAPGTPQNQPQHF
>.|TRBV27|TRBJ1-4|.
TGTGCCAGCAGTAGAATAAGCACTGGGGCAACTAATGAAAAACTGTTTTTT
CASSRISTGATNEKLFF
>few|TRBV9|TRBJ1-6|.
TGTGCCAGCAGCGTAGGGGGGGTCAATTCACCCCTCCACTTT
CASSVGGVNSPLHF
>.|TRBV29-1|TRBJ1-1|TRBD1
TGCAGCGTTTTCGTCCCGGGACAGGCTTGGGGGGTGACTGAAGCTTTCTTT
CSVFVPGQAWGVTEAFF
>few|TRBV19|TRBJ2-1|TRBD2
TGTGCCAGTAGCCGACTAGCGGCTTACAATGAGCAGTTCTTC
CASSRLAAYNEQFF
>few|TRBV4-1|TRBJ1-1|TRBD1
TGCGCCAGCAGCCAAATCCAGGGGGCGAACACTGAAGCTTTCTTT
CASSQIQGANTEAFF
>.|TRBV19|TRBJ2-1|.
TGTGCCAGTACCCAATTGGGAGGCGGGTACAATGAGCAGTTCTTC
CASTQLGGGYNEQFF
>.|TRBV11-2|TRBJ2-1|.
TGTGCCAGCAGCACGGGAACGGAAATCAATCAGCAGTTCTTC
CASSTGTEINQQFF
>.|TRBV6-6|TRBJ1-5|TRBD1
TGTGCCAGCAGTAAAAACAGGGGTGGGGGCAGCAATCAGCCCCAGCATTTT
CASSKNRGGGSNQPQHF
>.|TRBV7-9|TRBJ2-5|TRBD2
TGTGCCAGCAGCTTATGGGGGACTAGCGGCGTGCAAGAGACCCAGTACTTC
CASSLWGTSGVQETQYF
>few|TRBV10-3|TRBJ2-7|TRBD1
TGTGCCATCAGCCAGGACAGGAGCTACGAGCAGTACTTC
CAISQDRSYEQYF
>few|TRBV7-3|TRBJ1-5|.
TGTGCCAGCAGCCCAGCGGCGGGGGACCAGCCCCAGCATTTT
CASSPAAGDQPQHF
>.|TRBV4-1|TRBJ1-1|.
TGCGCCAGCAGCCAAGATCGGGGACCCCCAAGCACTGAAGCTTTCTTT
CASSQDRGPPSTEAFF
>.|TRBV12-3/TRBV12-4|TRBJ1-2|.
TGTGCCAGCAGTCTTGGGGGGGGCGAACCCACCTTC
CASSLGGGEPTF
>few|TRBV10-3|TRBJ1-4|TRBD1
TGTGCCATCAGGCCCGGGACAGGGGTTGGTGAAAAACTGTTTTTT
CAIRPGTGVGEKLFF
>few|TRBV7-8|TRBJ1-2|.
TGTGCCAGCAGCTTAGCGGAGGGGATCTATGGCTACACCTTC
CASSLAEGIYGYTF
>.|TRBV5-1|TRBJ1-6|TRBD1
TGCGCCAGCAGCCTCGGGACAGGAGCCTATAATTCACCCCTCCACTTT
CASSLGTGAYNSPLHF
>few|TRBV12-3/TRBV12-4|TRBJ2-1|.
TGTGCCAGCAGTGGGGATGGGACTGCAATCCATGAGCAGTTCTTC
CASSGDGTAIHEQFF
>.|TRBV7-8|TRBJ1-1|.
TGTGCCAGCAGCTCAACCACAGGGACTGAAGCTTTCTTT
CASSSTTGTEAFF
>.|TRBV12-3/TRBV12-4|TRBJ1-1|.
TGTGCCAGCACTTTAGGGGATTGGAACACTGAAGCTTTCTTT
CASTLGDWNTEAFF
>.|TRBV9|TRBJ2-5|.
TGTGCCAGCAGCAGTACCGGGACACCGACCCAGTACTTC
CASSSTGTPTQYF
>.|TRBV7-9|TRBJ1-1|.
TGTGCCAGCAGCTTAGACGGTTATGAAGCTTTCTTT
CASSLDGYEAFF
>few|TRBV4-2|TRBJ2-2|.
TGTGCCAGCAGCCAAGGGGATAGGGACACCGGGGAGCTGTTTTTT
CASSQGDRDTGELFF
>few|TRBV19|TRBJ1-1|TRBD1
TGTGCCAGTAGTCAAGGGACAGGCACTGAAGCTTTCTTT
CASSQGTGTEAFF
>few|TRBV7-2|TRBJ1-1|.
TGTGCCAGCAGCGCCAACAGGGTAGGCACTGAAGCTTTCTTT
CASSANRVGTEAFF
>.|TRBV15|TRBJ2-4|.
TGTGCCACCAGCAGAGATGAGGGGGTTGCCAACATTCAGTACTTC
CATSRDEGVANIQYF